The clone carrying this TCR beta chain was seen a handful of times. Peripheral blood, about 9.4 milliliters per donor, was collected. The CDR3 consists of 15 residues. The ends were cut back, 1 base at V and 4 bases at J, with 13 bases in the middle. Germline V lookup: CDR1 SGHDN, CDR2 FVKESK. A second PCR, run for 7 to 11 cycles, used a sample-barcoded 5' primer plus a J-beta primer mix. TCRdb re-derived calls from the 5' RACE reads in MiXCR, one entry per CDR3 protein. The sample records around 710,000 distinct CDR3 sequences, 40% to 45% being singletons. This specimen belongs to a study of blood T cells in healthy people across ages.

The J gene is TRBJ2-5, the V gene TRBV14; D possibly corresponds to TRBD1 (7 bases). The sequenced sample was blood. The receptor was derived from a woman aged 55 to 70 in good health. CDR3 region: CASSQGGRGVETQYF. The CDR3 DNA reads as TGTGCCAGCAGCCAAGGGGGCAGGGGGGTAGAGACCCAGTACTTC.